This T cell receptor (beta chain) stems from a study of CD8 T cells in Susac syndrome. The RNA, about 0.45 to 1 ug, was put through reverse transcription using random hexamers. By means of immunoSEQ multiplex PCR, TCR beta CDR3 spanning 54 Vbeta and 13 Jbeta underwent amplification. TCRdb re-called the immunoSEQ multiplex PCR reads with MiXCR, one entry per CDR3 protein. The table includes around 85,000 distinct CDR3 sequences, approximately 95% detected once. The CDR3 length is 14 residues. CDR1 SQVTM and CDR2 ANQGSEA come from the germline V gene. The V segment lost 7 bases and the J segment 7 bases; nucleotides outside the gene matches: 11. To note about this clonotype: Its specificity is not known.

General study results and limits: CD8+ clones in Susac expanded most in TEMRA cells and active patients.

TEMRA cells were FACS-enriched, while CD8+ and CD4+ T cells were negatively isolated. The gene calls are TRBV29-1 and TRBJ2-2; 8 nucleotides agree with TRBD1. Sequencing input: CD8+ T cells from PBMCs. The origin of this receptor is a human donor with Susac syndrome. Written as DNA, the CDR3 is TGCAGCGCCGTAGGCAGGGGGCACGTCGGGGAGCTGTTTTTT. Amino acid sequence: CSAVGRGHVGELFF.